This T cell receptor (beta chain) derives from a study of spatial heterogeneity in lung cancer (dated by TCRdb to the late 2010s). For the study in its entirety: More beta-chain than alpha-chain transcripts were consistently detected, likely reflecting higher beta-chain transcript abundance. In tumor regions, TCR transcript counts showed a strong correlation with a T cell transcriptional module score from matched bulk RNA-seq. In the raw uncorrected reads, each unique combination of TCR and UMI appeared more than ten times on average. In non-small cell lung cancer, the study made a quantitative comparison of TCR alpha and beta repertoires among multiple tumor regions, matched nontumor lung and blood. Nonsynonymous mutation counts, determined by whole-exome sequencing of tumor tissue, were related to TCR repertoire features. Both alpha and beta chains were TCR-sequenced in 210 or so tumor regions, about 69 matched nontumor lung samples and around 54 PBMC samples obtained at surgery.

Library construction relied on 5' RACE. Sequencing relied on a NextSeq 500. In the TCR library protocol, a unique molecular identifier was attached to each TCR cDNA molecule so that PCR and sequencing errors could be corrected. On the study's bioinformatics: TCR identification, UMI-based error correction and CDR3 extraction were all carried out with Decombinator tools. TCRs above a frequency of 2 per 1,000, corresponding to the top 1% of the tumor frequency distribution, were defined as expanded. Expanded tumor TCRs were classed as regional if statistically deemed absent (corrected P<0.05) from at least one tumor region, otherwise ubiquitous. Each repertoire was subsampled 100 times to 5,000 TCRs, after which Renyi diversity was computed with the R vegan package. CDR3 similarity networks were built from amino acid triplet string-kernel similarity, connecting CDR3s with pairwise similarity above 0.82. The public reads were run again by TCRdb, first through fastp at Q25 and then through MiXCR, and only productive beta chains were kept. Rows matching on CDR3 protein sequence are summarized as one entry with the most common DNA and genes. These V and J calls rely on TCRdb rather than the paper's analysis. The sample table contains 18,000 or so distinct CDR3 sequences; only one count was recorded for 5% to 6% of them. 10% of the sample goes to the ten largest clones.

This clonotype is labeled medium-sized (0.01 to 0.1%). What antigen it recognizes has not been identified. No qualities accompany the bases; no much larger clone lies one base away. The library was built for alpha chains, so this beta chain is an off-target read and its size means little. Findings and caveats that apply to the study as a whole: Additional single-cell paired TCR alpha and beta sequencing was considered necessary to confirm, at a functional level, the hypothesis that regional TCRs recognize regional mutations. A correlation was observed between the number of expanded intratumoral alpha and beta TCRs and the tumor nonsynonymous mutation count. TCR-seq was estimated to cover only approximately 6.6% of tumor T cells for alpha chains and roughly 14% for beta chains. The count of ubiquitous expanded TCRs correlated with the count of ubiquitous nonsynonymous mutations, and the count of regional expanded TCRs correlated with the count of regional nonsynonymous mutations.

This sample's time point label indicates: sample taken at primary tumor resection. Samples were obtained from fewer than 80 patients with early-stage, untreated non-small cell lung cancer from the lung TRACERx cohort. For TCR sequencing, whole RNA was extracted from tumor and nontumor lung tissue, or from cryopreserved PBMC samples, and no cell sorting was done. Patients were selected for TCR sequencing only if sufficient RNA was available from at least two tumor regions. Before being selected, tumor and adjacent nontumor lung specimens were reviewed by a lung pathologist. There are 14 amino acids in the CDR3, from cysteine to phenylalanine inclusive. Of the read, only the CDR3 DNA is kept; its 42 bases are in frame from base 1. CDR1 and CDR2 are drawn from the germline V gene (reference sequence): DFQATT, SNEGSKA. The junction carries 14 bases between V and J, which are trimmed by 4 bases and 2 bases respectively.

The source of this sequence is a female donor with early-stage non-small cell lung cancer. The source was lung tumor tissue, collected at surgery. The chain is assembled from TRBV20-1 and TRBJ1-1; the D segment could be TRBD1, given 6 matching bases. The CDR3 region has the sequence CSANPGAGNTEAFF. The DNA sequence is as follows: TGCAGTGCTAATCCGGGGGCGGGTAACACTGAAGCTTTCTTT.